This note documents a single T cell receptor (beta chain) sequence. V was cut by 1 base and J by 2 bases, with 10 bases left in between. The V gene's germline CDR1 is SGHAT and CDR2 FQNNGV. The CDR3 totals 15 residues. The sample originates from a study of blood T cell repertoires in COVID-19. As for the study in general: Both acute and convalescent COVID-19 samples were obtained from the United States, Italy and Spain. In each case, the material was cDNA or gDNA derived from T cells, B-cell-depleted T cells, or PBMCs.

Authors' methods: Amplifying reference gene primers gave estimates of nucleated cell counts. Clones were sequenced by immunoSEQ multiplex PCR, and TCRdb holds only the in-frame ones, with some missing. Clonal size and the V and J genes are those of that table, whereas D and trimming came from the DNA. This sample has tens of thousands of clones, with around nine tenths found just once. The TCR was taken from a woman at least 80 years old with acute or convalescent COVID-19. The specimen sequenced was peripheral blood. The genes are TRBV11-2 and TRBJ2-3, with D possibly TRBD2 on 5 matching bases. The CDR3 DNA follows: TGTGCCAGCAGCTTAGCTTCCGGGAACACAGATACGCAGTATTTT. It codes for CASSLASGNTDTQYF.